This passage covers 6 T cell receptor beta chains from one sample sequenced in a study of neurological immune-mediated disorders. TCRdb re-called the 5' RACE reads through MiXCR, storing one row per CDR3 protein. In the table there are approximately 66,000 distinct CDR3 sequences, less than 5.5% of which are singletons. The sample taken for sequencing was PBMCs. All receptors derive from a young man with multiple sclerosis.

This clonotype was seen at least ten times. The chain carries TRBV12-3 or TRBV12-4 and TRBJ2-7, with 8 bases lining up with TRBD1. The CDR3 covers 14 residues. The V segment lost 5 bases and the J segment 2 bases; nucleotides outside the gene matches: 5. In DNA, the CDR3 is TGTGCCAGCAGTCCGGGACAGGTGCCCTACGAGCAGTACTTC. It translates to CASSPGQVPYEQYF.

This sequence joins TRBV4-1 and TRBJ1-2; D ambiguous. Germline loops: CDR1 MGHRA, CDR2 YSYEKL. This CDR3 region has 16 residues. The ends were cut back, 3 bases at V and 1 base at J, with 15 bases in the middle. The CDR3 sequence is CASSQDLRTSNYGYTF. CDR3 coding DNA: TGCGCCAGCAGCCAGGACCTCCGGACGAGTAACTATGGCTACACCTTC.

This clonotype was detected a few times. The chain links TRBV7-2 to TRBJ2-7, with D maybe TRBD2 (6 bases). This CDR3 spans 17 amino acids. In germline, CDR1 is SGHTA, CDR2 FQGNSA. Between the trimmed V and J ends, which lost 3 bases and 1 base, there was a span of 19 bases. The CDR3 spells CASSFGGTLGWSYEQYF. The CDR3 DNA reads TGTGCCAGCAGCTTTGGGGGGACTCTAGGTTGGTCCTACGAGCAGTACTTC.

This clonotype was observed at least ten times. This chain uses TRBV5-1 with TRBJ1-2; D unclear. Germline V gene lookup returns CDR1 SGHRS and CDR2 YFSETQ. With 0 bases removed from V and 2 bases from J, the gap between germline ends came to 8 bases. CDR3 length: 14 amino acids. CDR3 in amino acids: CASSLDPVNYGYTF. CDR3 nucleotide sequence: TGCGCCAGCAGCTTGGACCCAGTCAACTATGGCTACACCTTC. The full variable domain, in which reference TRBV5-1 and TRBJ1-2 provide the parts outside the CDR3, is KAGVTQTPRYLIKTRGQQVTLSCSPISGHRSVSWYQQTPGQGLQFLFEYFSETQRNKGNFPGRFSGRQFSNSRSEMNVSTLELGDSALYLCASSLDPVNYGYTFGSGTRLTVV.

This clonotype was recorded many times. The chain carries TRBV29-1 and TRBJ1-2; D gene uncertain. This CDR3 has 14 residues. The germline V gene encodes CDR1 SQVTM and CDR2 ANQGSEA. V was cut by 3 bases and J by 7 bases, with 18 bases left in between. CDR3 loop: CSVEGYREGSGYTF. In DNA, the CDR3 is TGCAGCGTTGAGGGGTACCGAGAGGGCTCTGGCTACACCTTC.

This clonotype was observed at least ten times. V gene TRBV5-1 combines with J gene TRBJ1-1, with 9 positions matching TRBD1. Germline V lookup: CDR1 SGHRS, CDR2 YFSETQ. The trim removed 3 bases at V and 1 base at J, leaving 7 bases unmatched. The CDR3 has 16 amino acids. CDR3 protein: CASSWTGAGKNTEAFF. The CDR3 DNA sequence: TGCGCCAGCAGCTGGACAGGGGCGGGGAAGAACACTGAAGCTTTCTTT.